The next 9 T cell receptor beta chains were all read from a single sample in a study of shared clonotypes between healthy human individuals. The table came from immunoSEQ multiplex PCR; TCRdb's copy has only in-frame clones and leaves some out. Here the sample spans about 2.1 million clones, 85% to 95% being singletons. CD45RO-negative CD8 cells positively selected for CCR7 made up the naive population, which excluded terminally differentiated effector memory CD45RA+ cells. The specimen was naive CD8+ T cells from PBMCs. All receptors derive from a man younger than 35 in good health. Some clones in this sample may be carry-over from other donors' samples.

This chain connects TRBV30 to TRBJ2-3, with 8 bases fitting TRBD2. Germline V CDR1 and CDR2: GTSNPN, SVGIG (reference sequence). The CDR3 is 14 residues long. Unmatched junction bases numbered 4, after V lost 1 base and J lost 4 bases. CDR3 DNA: TGTGCCTGGAGTGGTACGGGAGGGCCAGATACGCAGTATTTT. It yields the protein CAWSGTGGPDTQYF.

This clone was found once. The rearrangement links TRBV7-9 to TRBJ2-3; possible D gene TRBD1, 5 bases. The CDR3 spans 15 residues. V lost 5 bases to trimming and J lost 0 bases, with 12 bases between them. CDR1 and CDR2 from the germline V gene are SEHNR and FQNEAQ (reference sequence). Here the CDR3 DNA reads TGTGCCAGCAGCGGATTAAGGGGTAGCACAGATACGCAGTATTTT. This sequence encodes CASSGLRGSTDTQYF. Full variable domain (rest looked up from reference TRBV7-9 and TRBJ2-3): DTGVSQNPRHKITKRGQNVTFRCDPISEHNRLYWYRQTLGQGPEFLTYFQNEAQLEKSRLLSDRFSAERPKGSFSTLEIQRTEQGDSAMYLCASSGLRGSTDTQYFGPGTRLTVL.

This chain connects TRBV25-1 to TRBJ1-4, with a possible D match to TRBD1 (5 bases). The CDR3 length is 13 residues. Germline CDR1 is MGHDK and CDR2 is SYGVNS. The V gene lost 3 bases and the J gene lost 7 bases, with 9 bases spanning the gap. DNA of the CDR3: TGTGCCAGCAGTGAGAGGGGCCCTGAAAAACTGTTTTTT. Its protein product is CASSERGPEKLFF.

This chain joins TRBV5-5 and TRBJ2-7, with 7 bases lining up with TRBD1. The CDR3 contains 17 residues. The junction had 15 bases not matched to a gene; V was cut back by 0 bases and J by 6 bases. Germline loops: CDR1 SGHKS, CDR2 YYEKEE (reference sequence). CDR3 residues: CASSLGLVRQGVGEQYF. CDR3 DNA: TGTGCCAGCAGCTTGGGCCTGGTGAGACAGGGAGTTGGCGAGCAGTACTTC. Full variable domain (outside the CDR3, taken from reference TRBV5-5 and TRBJ2-7): DAGVTQSPTHLIKTRGQQVTLRCSPISGHKSVSWYQQVLGQGPQFIFQYYEKEERGRGNFPDRFSARQFPNYSSELNVNALLLGDSALYLCASSLGLVRQGVGEQYFGPGTRLTVT.

V gene TRBV9 combines with J gene TRBJ2-6; unclear D gene. This CDR3 has 18 amino acids. The V and J ends lost 0 bases and 4 bases respectively, with 17 bases between them. Germline loops: CDR1 SGDLS, CDR2 YYNGEE. In DNA form, the CDR3 reads TGTGCCAGCAGCGTAGAGACTTCCTCACGCCGGGGGGCCAACGTCCTGACTTTC. It is translated as CASSVETSSRRGANVLTF. The full variable domain, its missing parts supplied by reference TRBV9 and TRBJ2-6, is DSGVTQTPKHLITATGQRVTLRCSPRSGDLSVYWYQQSLDQGLQFLIQYYNGEERAKGNILERFSAQQFPDLHSELNLSSLELGDSALYFCASSVETSSRRGANVLTFGAGSRLTVL.

The chain recombines TRBV4-1 with TRBJ1-1; TRBD1 is a possible D gene (5 bases). The CDR3 sequence is 18 residues long. The germline V gene encodes CDR1 MGHRA and CDR2 YSYEKL. The V end lost 4 bases, the J end lost 0 bases, and 21 bases lay between the germline ends. The CDR3 loop is CASSRRVPDGAMNTEAFF. CDR3 DNA: TGCGCCAGCAGCCGAAGGGTGCCAGACGGGGCCATGAACACTGAAGCTTTCTTT.

The chain employs TRBV2 and TRBJ2-7, with unresolved D. The CDR3 is 14 residues long. CDR1 SNHLY and CDR2 FYNNEI come from the germline V gene. The V end was cut by 2 bases, the J end by 2 bases, with 10 bases between. CDR3 sequence reads: CASSESLATYEQYF. The CDR3 nucleotides are TGTGCCAGCAGTGAATCGTTAGCTACCTACGAGCAGTACTTC. Full variable domain (outside the CDR3, taken from reference TRBV2 and TRBJ2-7): EPEVTQTPSHQVTQMGQEVILRCVPISNHLYFYWYRQILGQKVEFLVSFYNNEISEKSEIFDDQFSVERPDGSNFTLKIRSTKLEDSAMYFCASSESLATYEQYFGPGTRLTVT.

The chain links TRBV19 to TRBJ2-2, with D perhaps TRBD1 (5 bases). The CDR3 has 16 amino acids. Trimming removed 0 bases from V and 4 bases from J, with 12 bases in between. The germline CDR1 and CDR2 sequences are LNHDA and SQIVND (reference sequence). The CDR3 protein is CASSIDGAPGTGELFF. DNA of the CDR3: TGTGCCAGTAGTATAGATGGGGCGCCGGGCACCGGGGAGCTGTTTTTT. Complete variable domain (other parts from reference TRBV19 and TRBJ2-2): DGGITQSPKYLFRKEGQNVTLSCEQNLNHDAMYWYRQDPGQGLRLIYYSQIVNDFQKGDIAEGYSVSREKKESFPLTVTSAQKNPTAFYLCASSIDGAPGTGELFFGEGSRLTVL.

This clone was seen just once. V gene TRBV27 combines with J gene TRBJ1-2; 8 bases are shared with TRBD1. CDR3 length equals 16 residues. CDR1 is MNHEY, CDR2 SMNVEV, per germline (reference sequence). V shed 4 bases and J 3 bases; nucleotides not matched to a gene: 10. Here the CDR3 reads CASSSSTGEIDYGYTF. CDR3 nucleotide sequence: TGTGCCAGCAGTTCGTCGACAGGGGAGATCGACTATGGCTACACCTTC.